These T cell receptor beta chains were read from a single sample in a study of shared clonotypes between healthy human individuals. Produced via immunoSEQ multiplex PCR; TCRdb's table is partial and in-frame only. The sample carries about 2,500,000 clones, about 92% recorded once. The source material was naive CD4+ T cells sorted from blood. Receptor source: a man between 18 and 35 years old in good health. Both conserved end residues are part of each CDR3. The D gene is left open where the match is weak. The size of a clone is reported for some rows only, either as once, few or many, or as a class for expanded clones.

clone_size: .
v_call: TRBV23-1
d_call: .
j_call: TRBJ1-5
cdr3_aa: CASPKHYSNQPQHF
cdr3_nt: TGCGCCAGCCCCAAGCATTATAGCAATCAGCCCCAGCATTTT

clone_size: .
v_call: TRBV6-5
d_call: .
j_call: TRBJ1-2
cdr3_aa: CASSSRTVGGYTF
cdr3_nt: TGTGCCAGCAGTTCAAGGACAGTTGGTGGCTACACCTTC

clone_size: .
v_call: TRBV18
d_call: .
j_call: TRBJ1-2
cdr3_aa: CASSLQDSINYGYTF
cdr3_nt: TGTGCCAGCTCACTCCAAGATTCAATTAACTATGGCTACACCTTC

clone_size: .
v_call: TRBV29-1
d_call: .
j_call: TRBJ1-1
cdr3_aa: CSVERQGNTEAFF
cdr3_nt: TGCAGCGTTGAACGGCAGGGTAACACTGAAGCTTTCTTT

clone_size: .
v_call: TRBV30
d_call: .
j_call: TRBJ2-4
cdr3_aa: CAWSVGTLRGENIQYF
cdr3_nt: TGTGCCTGGAGTGTCGGGACCCTCCGGGGAGAAAACATTCAGTACTTC

clone_size: .
v_call: TRBV7-6
d_call: .
j_call: TRBJ1-2
cdr3_aa: CASSPGSQNYGYTF
cdr3_nt: TGTGCCAGCAGCCCCGGTTCGCAGAACTATGGCTACACCTTC

clone_size: once
v_call: TRBV7-2
d_call: TRBD1
j_call: TRBJ1-2
cdr3_aa: CASTGQEGNYGYTF
cdr3_nt: TGTGCCAGCACCGGACAGGAGGGTAACTATGGCTACACCTTC

clone_size: .
v_call: TRBV6-5
d_call: .
j_call: TRBJ1-4
cdr3_aa: CASKYDVSNEKLFF
cdr3_nt: TGTGCCAGCAAATACGACGTCTCTAATGAAAAACTGTTTTTT

clone_size: .
v_call: TRBV9
d_call: TRBD1
j_call: TRBJ1-4
cdr3_aa: CASSLGQGAIGEKLFF
cdr3_nt: TGTGCCAGCAGCCTTGGACAGGGGGCGATCGGAGAAAAACTGTTTTTT

clone_size: .
v_call: TRBV5-4
d_call: TRBD1
j_call: TRBJ1-2
cdr3_aa: CASSLVGTGYNYGYTF
cdr3_nt: TGTGCCAGCAGCTTGGTTGGGACAGGGTATAACTATGGCTACACCTTC

clone_size: .
v_call: TRBV2
d_call: .
j_call: TRBJ1-1
cdr3_aa: CASSEQGKNTEAFF
cdr3_nt: TGTGCCAGCAGTGAACAGGGGAAGAACACTGAAGCTTTCTTT

clone_size: .
v_call: TRBV6-5
d_call: .
j_call: TRBJ2-7
cdr3_aa: CASSAASSYEQYF
cdr3_nt: TGTGCCAGCAGCGCGGCAAGCTCCTACGAGCAGTACTTC

clone_size: once
v_call: TRBV5-6
d_call: TRBD1
j_call: TRBJ1-2
cdr3_aa: CASSFQGQSRGDYGYTF
cdr3_nt: TGTGCCAGCAGCTTTCAGGGACAGTCTAGAGGGGACTATGGCTACACCTTC

clone_size: .
v_call: TRBV28
d_call: .
j_call: TRBJ2-6
cdr3_aa: CASSLVAGGSGANVLTF
cdr3_nt: TGTGCCAGCAGTTTGGTGGCTGGGGGGTCTGGGGCCAACGTCCTGACTTTC

clone_size: once
v_call: TRBV7-2
d_call: TRBD2
j_call: TRBJ2-1
cdr3_aa: CASSSTSGSYNEQFF
cdr3_nt: TGTGCCAGCAGCTCCACCAGCGGGAGCTACAATGAGCAGTTCTTC

clone_size: .
v_call: TRBV4-1
d_call: .
j_call: TRBJ2-7
cdr3_aa: CASSQGSSNTYEQYF
cdr3_nt: TGCGCCAGCAGCCAAGGCAGCAGCAACACCTACGAGCAGTACTTC

clone_size: once
v_call: TRBV27
d_call: .
j_call: TRBJ1-5
cdr3_aa: CASGSLGGANQPQHF
cdr3_nt: TGTGCCAGCGGTTCCTTGGGGGGTGCGAATCAGCCCCAGCATTTT

clone_size: .
v_call: TRBV7-9
d_call: TRBD2
j_call: TRBJ2-7
cdr3_aa: CASSLSGGYEQYF
cdr3_nt: TGTGCCAGCAGCTTATCCGGGGGGTACGAGCAGTACTTC

clone_size: .
v_call: TRBV7-8
d_call: .
j_call: TRBJ2-7
cdr3_aa: CASKYGSSYEQYF
cdr3_nt: TGTGCCAGCAAGTACGGGAGCTCCTACGAGCAGTACTTC

clone_size: .
v_call: TRBV28
d_call: .
j_call: TRBJ2-7
cdr3_aa: CASRGAGSNEQYF
cdr3_nt: TGTGCCAGCAGGGGAGCAGGTAGTAACGAGCAGTACTTC

clone_size: .
v_call: TRBV5-1
d_call: TRBD1
j_call: TRBJ2-2
cdr3_aa: CASSPMTGLDTGELFF
cdr3_nt: TGCGCCAGCAGCCCCATGACAGGGTTGGACACCGGGGAGCTGTTTTTT

clone_size: .
v_call: TRBV11-2
d_call: .
j_call: TRBJ1-1
cdr3_aa: CASSLRYGPRGTEAFF
cdr3_nt: TGTGCCAGCAGCTTAAGGTACGGCCCTCGAGGGACTGAAGCTTTCTTT

clone_size: once
v_call: TRBV29-1
d_call: .
j_call: TRBJ2-5
cdr3_aa: CSVEVIQGRETQYF
cdr3_nt: TGCAGCGTTGAAGTCATACAGGGTAGGGAGACCCAGTACTTC

clone_size: .
v_call: TRBV7-2
d_call: TRBD2
j_call: TRBJ2-3
cdr3_aa: CASSNRGTSATDTQYF
cdr3_nt: TGTGCCAGCAGCAATCGAGGGACTAGCGCAACAGATACGCAGTATTTT

clone_size: .
v_call: TRBV29-1
d_call: .
j_call: TRBJ2-7
cdr3_aa: CSASGDYYEQYF
cdr3_nt: TGCAGCGCGTCAGGAGACTACTACGAGCAGTACTTC

clone_size: .
v_call: TRBV2
d_call: .
j_call: TRBJ2-3
cdr3_aa: CASSEAVAGDTQYF
cdr3_nt: TGTGCCAGCAGTGAAGCGGTGGCGGGGGATACGCAGTATTTT